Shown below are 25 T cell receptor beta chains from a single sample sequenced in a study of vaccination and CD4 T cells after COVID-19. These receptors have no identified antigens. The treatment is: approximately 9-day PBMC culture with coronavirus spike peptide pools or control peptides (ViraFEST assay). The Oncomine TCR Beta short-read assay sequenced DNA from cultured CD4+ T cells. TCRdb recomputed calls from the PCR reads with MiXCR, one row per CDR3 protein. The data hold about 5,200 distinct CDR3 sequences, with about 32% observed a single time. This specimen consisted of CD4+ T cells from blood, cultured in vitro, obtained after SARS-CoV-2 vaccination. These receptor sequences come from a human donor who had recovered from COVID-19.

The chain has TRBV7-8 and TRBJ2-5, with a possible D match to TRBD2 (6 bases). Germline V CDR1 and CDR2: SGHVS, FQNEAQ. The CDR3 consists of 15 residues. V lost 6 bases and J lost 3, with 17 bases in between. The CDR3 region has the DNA TGTGCCAGCAGGCTGGAGGTTAGGGAGGAAGAGACCCAGTACTTC. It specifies CASRLEVREEETQYF.

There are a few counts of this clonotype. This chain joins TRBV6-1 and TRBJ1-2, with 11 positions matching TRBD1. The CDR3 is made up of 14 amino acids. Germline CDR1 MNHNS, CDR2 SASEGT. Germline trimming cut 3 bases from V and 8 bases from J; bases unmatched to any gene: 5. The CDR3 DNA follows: TGTGCCAGCAGTGAGCGGACAGGGGGCGAAGGCTACACCTTC. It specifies CASSERTGGEGYTF.

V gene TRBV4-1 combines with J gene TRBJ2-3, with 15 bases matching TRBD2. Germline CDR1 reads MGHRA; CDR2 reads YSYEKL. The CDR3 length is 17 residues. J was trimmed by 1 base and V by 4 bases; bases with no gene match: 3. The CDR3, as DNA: TGCGCCAGCAGCCGGACTAGCGGGAGGGGGGGCACAGATACGCAGTATTTT. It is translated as CASSRTSGRGGTDTQYF.

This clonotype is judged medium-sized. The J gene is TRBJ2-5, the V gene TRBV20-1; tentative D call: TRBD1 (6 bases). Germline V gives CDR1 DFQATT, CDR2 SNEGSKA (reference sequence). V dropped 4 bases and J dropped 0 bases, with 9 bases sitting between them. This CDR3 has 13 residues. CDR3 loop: CSATRDNQETQYF. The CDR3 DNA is TGCAGTGCTACCCGGGACAACCAAGAGACCCAGTACTTC.

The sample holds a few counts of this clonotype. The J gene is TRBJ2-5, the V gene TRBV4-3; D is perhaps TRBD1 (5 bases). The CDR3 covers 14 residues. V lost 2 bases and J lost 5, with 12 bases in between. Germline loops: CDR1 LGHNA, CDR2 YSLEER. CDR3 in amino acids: CASSQQYRGETQYF. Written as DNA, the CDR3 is TGCGCCAGCAGCCAACAATATAGGGGCGAGACCCAGTACTTC.

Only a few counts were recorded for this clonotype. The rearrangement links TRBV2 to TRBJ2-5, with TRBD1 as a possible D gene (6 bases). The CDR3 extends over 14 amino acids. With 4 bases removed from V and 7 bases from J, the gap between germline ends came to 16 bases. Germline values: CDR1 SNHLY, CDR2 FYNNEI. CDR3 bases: TGTGCCAGCAGTGTTGACCAGGGGACCCGGACCCAGTACTTC. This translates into CASSVDQGTRTQYF.

The DNA of the CDR3 is TGCGCCAGCAGTGGACAGGGTGGATCGACCCAGTACTTC. Amino acid sequence: CASSGQGGSTQYF. The chain recombines TRBV10-1 with TRBJ2-5; 7 bases agree with TRBD1. The junction had 6 bases not matched to a gene; V was cut back by 4 bases and J by 7 bases. This CDR3 region has 13 residues. Per the germline V gene, CDR1 is WNHNN and CDR2 is SYGVQD (reference sequence).

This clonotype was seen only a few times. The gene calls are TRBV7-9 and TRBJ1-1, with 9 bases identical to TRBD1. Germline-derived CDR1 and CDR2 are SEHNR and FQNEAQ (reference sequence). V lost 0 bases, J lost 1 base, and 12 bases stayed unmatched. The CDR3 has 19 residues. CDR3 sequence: CASSLAPNDRGWGNTEAFF. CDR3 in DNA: TGTGCCAGCAGCTTAGCCCCCAATGACAGGGGGTGGGGGAACACTGAAGCTTTCTTT.

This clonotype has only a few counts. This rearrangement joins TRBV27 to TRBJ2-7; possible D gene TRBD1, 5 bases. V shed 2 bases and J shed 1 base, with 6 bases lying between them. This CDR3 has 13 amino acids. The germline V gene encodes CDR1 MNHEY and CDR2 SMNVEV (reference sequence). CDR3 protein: CASSLRGSYEQYF. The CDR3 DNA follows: TGTGCCAGCAGTTTAAGGGGTTCCTACGAGCAGTACTTC.

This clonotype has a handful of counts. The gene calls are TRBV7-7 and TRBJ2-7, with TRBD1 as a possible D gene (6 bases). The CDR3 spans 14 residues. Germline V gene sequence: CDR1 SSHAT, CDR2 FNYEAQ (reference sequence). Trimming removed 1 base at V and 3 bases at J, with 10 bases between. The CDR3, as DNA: TGTGCCAGCAGCTTAGACAGGGATAGCTACGAGCAGTACTTC. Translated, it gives CASSLDRDSYEQYF.

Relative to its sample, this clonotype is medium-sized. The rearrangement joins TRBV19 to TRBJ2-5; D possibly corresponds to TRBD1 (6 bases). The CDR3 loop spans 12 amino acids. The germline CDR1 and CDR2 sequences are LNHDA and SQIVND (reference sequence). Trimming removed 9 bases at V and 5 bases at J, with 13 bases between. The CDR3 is CASRDTSETQYF. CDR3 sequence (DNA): TGTGCCAGCCGGGACACTTCGGAGACCCAGTACTTC.

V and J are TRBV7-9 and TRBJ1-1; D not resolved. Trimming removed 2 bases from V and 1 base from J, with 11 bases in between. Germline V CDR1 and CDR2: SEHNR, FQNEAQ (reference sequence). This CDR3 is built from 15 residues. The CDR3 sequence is CASSLISGGNTEAFF. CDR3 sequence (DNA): TGTGCCAGCAGCTTAATTTCGGGTGGGAACACTGAAGCTTTCTTT.

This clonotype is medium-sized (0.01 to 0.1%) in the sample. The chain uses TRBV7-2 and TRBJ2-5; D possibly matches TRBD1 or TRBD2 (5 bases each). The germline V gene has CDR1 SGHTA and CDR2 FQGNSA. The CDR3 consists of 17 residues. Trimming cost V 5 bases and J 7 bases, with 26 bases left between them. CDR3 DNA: TGTGCCAGCAGCCCGTATACCGGGACCCAAAATGGGTGGACCCAGTACTTC. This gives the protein CASSPYTGTQNGWTQYF.

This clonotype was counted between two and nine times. The CDR3 reads CASTYPGEQYF. Written as DNA, the CDR3 is TGTGCCAGCACTTATCCGGGCGAGCAGTACTTC. The J gene is TRBJ2-7, the V gene TRBV6-5; D gene unclear. Trimming removed 7 bases from V and 6 bases from J, with 10 bases in between. Germline V gene sequence: CDR1 MNHEY, CDR2 SVGAGI. The CDR3 sequence is 11 residues long.

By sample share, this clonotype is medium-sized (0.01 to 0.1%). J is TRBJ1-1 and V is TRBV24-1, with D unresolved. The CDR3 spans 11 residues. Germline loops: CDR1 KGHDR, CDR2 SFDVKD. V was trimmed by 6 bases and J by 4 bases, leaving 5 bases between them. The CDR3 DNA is TGTGCCACCAGTCGGGGCACTGAAGCTTTCTTT. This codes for CATSRGTEAFF.

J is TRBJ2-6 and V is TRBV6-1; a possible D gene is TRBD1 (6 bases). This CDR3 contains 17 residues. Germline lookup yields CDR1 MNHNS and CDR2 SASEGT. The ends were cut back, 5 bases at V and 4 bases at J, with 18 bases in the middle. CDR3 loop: CASSKSVWGLGANVLTF. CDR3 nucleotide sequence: TGTGCCAGCAGTAAATCGGTTTGGGGGCTGGGGGCCAACGTCCTGACTTTC.

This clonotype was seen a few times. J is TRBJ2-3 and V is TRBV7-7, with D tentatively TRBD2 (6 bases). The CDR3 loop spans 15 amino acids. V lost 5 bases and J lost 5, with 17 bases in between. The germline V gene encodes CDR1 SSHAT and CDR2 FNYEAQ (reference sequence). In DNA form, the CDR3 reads TGTGCCAGCAGCCCTGGGACTTCCCAGCAAGATACGCAGTATTTT. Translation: CASSPGTSQQDTQYF.

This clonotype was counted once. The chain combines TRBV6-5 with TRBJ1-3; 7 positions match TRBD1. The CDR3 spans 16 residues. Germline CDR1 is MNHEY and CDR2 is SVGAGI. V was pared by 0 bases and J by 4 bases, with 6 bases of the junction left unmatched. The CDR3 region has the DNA TGTGCCAGCAGTTACTCGATAGGGGGCACAGGAAACACCATATATTTT. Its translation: CASSYSIGGTGNTIYF.

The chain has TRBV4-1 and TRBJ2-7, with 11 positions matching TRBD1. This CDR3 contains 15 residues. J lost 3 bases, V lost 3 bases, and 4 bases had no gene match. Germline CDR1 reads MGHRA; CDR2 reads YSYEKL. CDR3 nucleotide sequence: TGCGCCAGCAGCCAGGGACAGGGGGAAGGCTACGAGCAGTACTTC. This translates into CASSQGQGEGYEQYF.

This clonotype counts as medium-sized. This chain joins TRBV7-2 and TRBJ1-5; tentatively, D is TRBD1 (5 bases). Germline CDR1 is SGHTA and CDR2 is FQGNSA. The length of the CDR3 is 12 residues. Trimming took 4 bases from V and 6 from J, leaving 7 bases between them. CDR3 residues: CASSSGPQPQHF. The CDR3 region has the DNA TGTGCCAGCAGCTCGGGACCTCAGCCCCAGCATTTT. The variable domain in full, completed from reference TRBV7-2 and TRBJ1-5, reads GAGVSQSPSNKVTEKGKDVELRCDPISGHTALYWYRQSLGQGLEFLIYFQGNSAPDKSGLPSDRFSAERTGGSVSTLTIQRTQQEDSAVYLCASSSGPQPQHFGDGTRLSIL.

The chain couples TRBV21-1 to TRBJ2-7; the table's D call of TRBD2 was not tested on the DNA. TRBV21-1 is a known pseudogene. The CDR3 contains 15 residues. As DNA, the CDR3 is TGTGCCAGCAGCCATAGCGGGGCCCTCTCCTACGAGCAGTACTTC. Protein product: CASSHSGALSYEQYF.

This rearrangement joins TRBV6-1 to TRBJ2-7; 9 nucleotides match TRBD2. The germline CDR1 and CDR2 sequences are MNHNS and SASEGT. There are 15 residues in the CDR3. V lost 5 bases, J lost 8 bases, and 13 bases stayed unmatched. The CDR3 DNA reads TGTGCCAGCAGTACGCCAGCGGGGGGTACTATGAAGCAGTACTTC. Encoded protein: CASSTPAGGTMKQYF.

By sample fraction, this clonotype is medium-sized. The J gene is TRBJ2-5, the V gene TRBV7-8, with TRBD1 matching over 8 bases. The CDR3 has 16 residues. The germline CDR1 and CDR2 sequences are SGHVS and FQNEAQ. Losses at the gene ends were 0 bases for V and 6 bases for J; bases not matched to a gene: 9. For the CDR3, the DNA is TGTGCCAGCAGCTTAGCAACGGCAGGGGGCACGAAGACCCAGTACTTC. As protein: CASSLATAGGTKTQYF.

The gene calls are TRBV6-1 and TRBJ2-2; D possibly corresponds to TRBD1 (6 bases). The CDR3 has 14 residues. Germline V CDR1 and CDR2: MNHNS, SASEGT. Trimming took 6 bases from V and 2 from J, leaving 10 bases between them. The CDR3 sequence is CASRLQGNTGELFF. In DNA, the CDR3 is TGTGCCAGCAGGTTACAGGGAAACACCGGGGAGCTGTTTTTT.

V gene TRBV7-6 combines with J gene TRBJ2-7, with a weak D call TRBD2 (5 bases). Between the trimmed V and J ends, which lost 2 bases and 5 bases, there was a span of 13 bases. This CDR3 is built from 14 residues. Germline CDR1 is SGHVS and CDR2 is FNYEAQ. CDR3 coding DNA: TGTGCCAGCAGCTTAATCTTAGGAGGCGACGAGCAGTACTTC. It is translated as CASSLILGGDEQYF. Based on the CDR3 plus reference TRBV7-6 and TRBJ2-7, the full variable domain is GAGVSQSPRYKVTKRGQDVALRCDPISGHVSLYWYRQALGQGPEFLTYFNYEAQQDKSGLPNDRFSAERPEGSISTLTIQRTEQRDSAMYRCASSLILGGDEQYFGPGTRLTVT.